This TCR beta chain was sequenced for a study of shared clonotypes between healthy human individuals. Sequenced by immunoSEQ multiplex PCR; TCRdb stores in-frame clones only, minus some. The data show some 2.1 million clones, around 93% seen once. Naive CD8 cells, CD45RO-negative and positively selected for CCR7, excluded terminally differentiated effector memory CD45RA+ cells. Germline values: CDR1 ENHRY, CDR2 SYGVKD. The CDR3 is made up of 17 amino acids. V was shortened by 6 bases and J by 0 bases, with 15 bases between the two germline ends. The chain is built from TRBV10-3 and TRBJ2-6; D may be TRBD1 (6 bases). This clonotype was obtained from a man younger than 35 in good health. Some clones in this sample may be carry-over from other donors' samples. Sequenced material: naive CD8+ T cells from PBMCs. The CDR3 loop is CAIRGTDRRSGANVLTF. Here the CDR3 DNA reads TGTGCCATCAGAGGCACCGACAGGCGCTCTGGGGCCAACGTCCTGACTTTC.